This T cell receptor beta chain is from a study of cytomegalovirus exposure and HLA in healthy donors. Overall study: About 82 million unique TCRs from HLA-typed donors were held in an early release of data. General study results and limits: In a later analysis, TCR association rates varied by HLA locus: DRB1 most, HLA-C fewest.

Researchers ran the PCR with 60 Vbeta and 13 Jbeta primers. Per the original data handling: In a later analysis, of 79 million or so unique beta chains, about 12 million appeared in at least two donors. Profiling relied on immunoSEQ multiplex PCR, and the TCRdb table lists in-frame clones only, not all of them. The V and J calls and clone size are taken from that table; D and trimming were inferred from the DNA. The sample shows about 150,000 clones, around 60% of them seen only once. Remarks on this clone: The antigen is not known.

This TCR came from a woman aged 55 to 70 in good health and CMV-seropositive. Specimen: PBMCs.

In DNA, the CDR3 is TGCGCCAGCAGCTCACTAACAGGGGGGACTGAAGCTTTCTTT. It codes for CASSSLTGGTEAFF. The rearrangement joins TRBV5-1 to TRBJ1-1; 8 positions agree with TRBD1. This CDR3 is 14 amino acids long. V shed 3 bases, J shed 5 bases, and the junction held 6 bases outside the gene matches. The germline V gene has CDR1 SGHRS and CDR2 YFSETQ. Combining the CDR3 with reference TRBV5-1 and TRBJ1-1 gives the whole variable domain KAGVTQTPRYLIKTRGQQVTLSCSPISGHRSVSWYQQTPGQGLQFLFEYFSETQRNKGNFPGRFSGRQFSNSRSEMNVSTLELGDSALYLCASSSLTGGTEAFFGQGTRLTVV.